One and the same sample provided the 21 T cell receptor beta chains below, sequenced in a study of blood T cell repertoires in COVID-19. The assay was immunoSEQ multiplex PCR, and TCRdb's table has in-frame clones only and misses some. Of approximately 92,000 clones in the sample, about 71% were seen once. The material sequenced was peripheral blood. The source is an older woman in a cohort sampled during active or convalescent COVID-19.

This CDR3 reads CASSPSSSPRNYNEQFF. As DNA, the CDR3 is TGTGCCAGCAGCCCATCTAGCTCCCCGAGGAACTACAATGAGCAGTTCTTC. The V and J genes are TRBV9 and TRBJ2-1, with D possibly being TRBD2 (5 bases). Trimming took 4 bases from V and 3 from J, leaving 20 bases between them. Germline lookup yields CDR1 SGDLS and CDR2 YYNGEE. The CDR3 is made up of 17 amino acids.

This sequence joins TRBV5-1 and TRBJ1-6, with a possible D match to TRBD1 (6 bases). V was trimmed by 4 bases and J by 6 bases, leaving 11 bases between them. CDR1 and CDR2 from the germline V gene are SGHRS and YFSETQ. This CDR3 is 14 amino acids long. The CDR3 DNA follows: TGCGCCAGCAGCGGACAGCTTTCTAATTCACCCCTCCACTTT. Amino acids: CASSGQLSNSPLHF. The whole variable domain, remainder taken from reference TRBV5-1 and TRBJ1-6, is KAGVTQTPRYLIKTRGQQVTLSCSPISGHRSVSWYQQTPGQGLQFLFEYFSETQRNKGNFPGRFSGRQFSNSRSEMNVSTLELGDSALYLCASSGQLSNSPLHFGNGTRLTVT.

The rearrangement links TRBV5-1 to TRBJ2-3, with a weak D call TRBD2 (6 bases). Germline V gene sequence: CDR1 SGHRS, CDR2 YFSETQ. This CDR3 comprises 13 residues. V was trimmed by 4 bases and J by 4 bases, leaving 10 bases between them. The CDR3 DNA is TGCGCCAGCAGCATCCCGGGGGCAGATACGCAGTATTTT. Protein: CASSIPGADTQYF.

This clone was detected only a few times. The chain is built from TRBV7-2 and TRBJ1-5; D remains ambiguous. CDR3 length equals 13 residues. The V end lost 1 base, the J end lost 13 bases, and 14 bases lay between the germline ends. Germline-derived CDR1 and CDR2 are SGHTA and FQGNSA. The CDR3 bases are TGTGCCAGCAGCTTAGGGGCCAGGCGACCGCAGCATTTT. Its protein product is CASSLGARRPQHF.

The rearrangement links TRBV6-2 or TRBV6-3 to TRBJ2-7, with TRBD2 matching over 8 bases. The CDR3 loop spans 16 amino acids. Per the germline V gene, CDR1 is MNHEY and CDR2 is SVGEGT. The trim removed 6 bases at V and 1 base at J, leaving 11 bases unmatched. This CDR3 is CASSHQSGGPSYEQYF. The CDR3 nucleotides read TGTGCCAGCAGCCACCAAAGCGGGGGCCCATCCTACGAGCAGTACTTC.

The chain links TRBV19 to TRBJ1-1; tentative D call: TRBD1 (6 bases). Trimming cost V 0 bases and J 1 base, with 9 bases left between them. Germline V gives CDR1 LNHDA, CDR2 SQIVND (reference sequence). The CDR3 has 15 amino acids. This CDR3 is CASSIDWTANTEAFF. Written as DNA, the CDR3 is TGTGCCAGTAGTATAGATTGGACAGCGAACACTGAAGCTTTCTTT.

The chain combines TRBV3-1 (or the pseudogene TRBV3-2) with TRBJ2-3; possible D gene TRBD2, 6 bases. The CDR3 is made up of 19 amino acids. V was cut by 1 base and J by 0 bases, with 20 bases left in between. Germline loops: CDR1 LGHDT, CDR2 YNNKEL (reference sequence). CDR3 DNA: TGTGCCAGCAGCCAAGTTCCAGGATCTAGTGGAGGGAGCACAGATACGCAGTATTTT. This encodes CASSQVPGSSGGSTDTQYF.

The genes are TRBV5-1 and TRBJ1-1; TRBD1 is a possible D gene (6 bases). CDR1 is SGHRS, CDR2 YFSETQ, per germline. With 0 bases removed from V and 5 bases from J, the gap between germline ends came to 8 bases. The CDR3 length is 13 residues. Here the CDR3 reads CASSLDRVTEAFF. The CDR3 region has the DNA TGCGCCAGCAGCTTGGACAGGGTGACTGAAGCTTTCTTT. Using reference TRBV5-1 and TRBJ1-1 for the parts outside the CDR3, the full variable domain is KAGVTQTPRYLIKTRGQQVTLSCSPISGHRSVSWYQQTPGQGLQFLFEYFSETQRNKGNFPGRFSGRQFSNSRSEMNVSTLELGDSALYLCASSLDRVTEAFFGQGTRLTVV.

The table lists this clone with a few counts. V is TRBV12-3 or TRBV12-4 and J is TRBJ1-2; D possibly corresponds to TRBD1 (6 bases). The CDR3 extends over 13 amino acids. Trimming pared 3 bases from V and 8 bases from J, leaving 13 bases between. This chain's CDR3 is CASSFGGLGGYTF. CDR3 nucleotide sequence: TGTGCCAGCAGTTTTGGGGGCCTCGGAGGCTACACCTTC.

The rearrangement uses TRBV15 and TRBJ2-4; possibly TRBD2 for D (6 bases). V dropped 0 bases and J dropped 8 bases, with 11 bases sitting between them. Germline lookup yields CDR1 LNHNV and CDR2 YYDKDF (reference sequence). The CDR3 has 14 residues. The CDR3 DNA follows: TGTGCCACCAGCAGAGATTACGGGGGTCACATTCAGTACTTC. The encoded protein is CATSRDYGGHIQYF. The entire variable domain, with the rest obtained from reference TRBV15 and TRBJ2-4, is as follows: DAMVIQNPRYQVTQFGKPVTLSCSQTLNHNVMYWYQQKSSQAPKLLFHYYDKDFNNEADTPDNFQSRRPNTSFCFLDIRSPGLGDTAMYLCATSRDYGGHIQYFGAGTRLSVL.

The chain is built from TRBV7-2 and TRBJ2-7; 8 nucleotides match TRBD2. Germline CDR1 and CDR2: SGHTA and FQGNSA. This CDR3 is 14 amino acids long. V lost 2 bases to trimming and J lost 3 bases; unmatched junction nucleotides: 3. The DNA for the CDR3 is TGTGCCAGCAGCTTACGGGAGGGGTACTACGAGCAGTACTTC. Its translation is CASSLREGYYEQYF. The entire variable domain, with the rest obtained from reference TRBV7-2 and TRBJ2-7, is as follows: GAGVSQSPSNKVTEKGKDVELRCDPISGHTALYWYRQSLGQGLEFLIYFQGNSAPDKSGLPSDRFSAERTGGSVSTLTIQRTQQEDSAVYLCASSLREGYYEQYFGPGTRLTVT.

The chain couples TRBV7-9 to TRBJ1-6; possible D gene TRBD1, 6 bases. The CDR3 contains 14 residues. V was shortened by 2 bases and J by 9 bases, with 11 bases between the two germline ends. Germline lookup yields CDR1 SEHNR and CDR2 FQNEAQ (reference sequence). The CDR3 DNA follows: TGTGCCAGCAGCTTATACAGGGACGGTTCACCCCTCCACTTT. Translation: CASSLYRDGSPLHF.

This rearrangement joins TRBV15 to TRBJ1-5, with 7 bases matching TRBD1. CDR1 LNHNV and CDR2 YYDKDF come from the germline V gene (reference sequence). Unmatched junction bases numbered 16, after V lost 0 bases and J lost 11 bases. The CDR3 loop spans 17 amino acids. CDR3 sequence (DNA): TGTGCCACCAGCAGAGATCTGGGACAGCACTTGAAAATGGCCCAGCATTTT. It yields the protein CATSRDLGQHLKMAQHF.

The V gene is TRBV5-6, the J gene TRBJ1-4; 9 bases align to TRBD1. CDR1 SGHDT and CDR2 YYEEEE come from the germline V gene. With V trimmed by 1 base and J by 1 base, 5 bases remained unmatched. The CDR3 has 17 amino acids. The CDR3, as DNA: TGTGCCAGCAGCTTGTTGGGACAGGGAGTAACTAATGAAAAACTGTTTTTT. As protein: CASSLLGQGVTNEKLFF.

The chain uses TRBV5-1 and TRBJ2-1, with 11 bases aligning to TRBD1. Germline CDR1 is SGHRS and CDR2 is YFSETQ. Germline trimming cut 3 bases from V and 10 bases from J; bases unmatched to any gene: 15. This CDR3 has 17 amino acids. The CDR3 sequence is CASSSRIAGQGVLEQFF. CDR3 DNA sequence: TGCGCCAGCAGCTCTAGGATTGCGGGACAGGGGGTATTAGAGCAGTTCTTC.

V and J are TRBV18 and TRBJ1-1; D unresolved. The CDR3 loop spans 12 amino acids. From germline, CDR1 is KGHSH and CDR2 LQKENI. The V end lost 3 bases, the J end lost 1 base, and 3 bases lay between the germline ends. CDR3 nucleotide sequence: TGTGCCAGCTCACCCCGGAACACTGAAGCTTTCTTT. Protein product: CASSPRNTEAFF. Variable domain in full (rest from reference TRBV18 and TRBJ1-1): NAGVMQNPRHLVRRRGQEARLRCSPMKGHSHVYWYRQLPEEGLKFMVYLQKENIIDESGMPKERFSAEFPKEGPSILRIQQVVRGDSAAYFCASSPRNTEAFFGQGTRLTVV.

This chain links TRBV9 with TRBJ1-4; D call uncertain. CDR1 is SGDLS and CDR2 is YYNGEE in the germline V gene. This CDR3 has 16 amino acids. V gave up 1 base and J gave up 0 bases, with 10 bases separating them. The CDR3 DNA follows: TGTGCCAGCAGCGTATCATGGAGGCCAACTAATGAAAAACTGTTTTTT. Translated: CASSVSWRPTNEKLFF.

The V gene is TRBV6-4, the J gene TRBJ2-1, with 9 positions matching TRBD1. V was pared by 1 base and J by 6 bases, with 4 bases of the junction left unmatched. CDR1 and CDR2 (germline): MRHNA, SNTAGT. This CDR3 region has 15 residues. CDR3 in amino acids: CASSDYGTGRNEQFF. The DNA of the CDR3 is TGTGCCAGCAGTGACTACGGGACAGGGCGCAATGAGCAGTTCTTC.

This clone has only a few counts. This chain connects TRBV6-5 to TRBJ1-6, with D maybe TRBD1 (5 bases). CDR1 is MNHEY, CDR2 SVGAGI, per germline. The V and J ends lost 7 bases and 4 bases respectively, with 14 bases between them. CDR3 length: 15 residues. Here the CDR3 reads CASIIRQIYNSPLHF. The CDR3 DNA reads TGTGCCAGCATAATCCGACAGATTTATAATTCACCCCTCCACTTT.

CDR3 loop: CASSTPGAGYQETQYF. The CDR3 DNA is TGTGCCAGTAGTACCCCAGGAGCGGGGTACCAAGAGACCCAGTACTTC. The V and J genes are TRBV19 and TRBJ2-5, with 7 bases identical to TRBD2. Unmatched junction bases numbered 8, after V lost 4 bases and J lost 0 bases. This CDR3 is 16 amino acids long. Looked up from germline, CDR1 is LNHDA and CDR2 is SQIVND (reference sequence).

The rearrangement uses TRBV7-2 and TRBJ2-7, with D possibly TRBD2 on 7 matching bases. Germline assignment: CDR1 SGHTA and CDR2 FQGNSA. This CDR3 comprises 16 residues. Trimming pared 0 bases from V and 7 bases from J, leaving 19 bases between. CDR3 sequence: CASSLALGQRAGEQYF. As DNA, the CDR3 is TGTGCCAGCAGCTTAGCCCTCGGACAGCGAGCGGGGGAGCAGTACTTC.